This T cell receptor beta chain stems from a study of shared clonotypes between healthy human individuals. Free of recent acute infections or vaccinations, the donors were healthy HIV-negative adults. There were only Caucasian adults among the donors, and all lived in Nashville, Tennessee. Remarks on this clone: The antigen is not known.

V gave up 6 bases and J gave up 2 bases; unmatched junction bases: 6. CDR1 is SGHTA, CDR2 FQGNSA, per germline. This CDR3 is 15 amino acids long. Study results and limitations: It was expected that sequencing depth would affect clonotype sharing among donors.

TCRdb's copy holds only in-frame clones and misses some; the assay was immunoSEQ multiplex PCR. The sample lists 2 million to 2.5 million clones, approximately 90% occurring once. V gene TRBV7-2 combines with J gene TRBJ2-5; 10 nucleotides match TRBD1. This receptor was identified in a man in his late teens or twenties in good health. Some clones in this sample may be carry-over from other donors' samples. The sequenced material came from naive CD4+ T cells from PBMCs. Subset specified: CD45RA+ positively selected. The CDR3 is CASRILGQGQETQYF. The CDR3 DNA sequence: TGTGCCAGCAGAATTCTGGGACAGGGGCAAGAGACCCAGTACTTC.